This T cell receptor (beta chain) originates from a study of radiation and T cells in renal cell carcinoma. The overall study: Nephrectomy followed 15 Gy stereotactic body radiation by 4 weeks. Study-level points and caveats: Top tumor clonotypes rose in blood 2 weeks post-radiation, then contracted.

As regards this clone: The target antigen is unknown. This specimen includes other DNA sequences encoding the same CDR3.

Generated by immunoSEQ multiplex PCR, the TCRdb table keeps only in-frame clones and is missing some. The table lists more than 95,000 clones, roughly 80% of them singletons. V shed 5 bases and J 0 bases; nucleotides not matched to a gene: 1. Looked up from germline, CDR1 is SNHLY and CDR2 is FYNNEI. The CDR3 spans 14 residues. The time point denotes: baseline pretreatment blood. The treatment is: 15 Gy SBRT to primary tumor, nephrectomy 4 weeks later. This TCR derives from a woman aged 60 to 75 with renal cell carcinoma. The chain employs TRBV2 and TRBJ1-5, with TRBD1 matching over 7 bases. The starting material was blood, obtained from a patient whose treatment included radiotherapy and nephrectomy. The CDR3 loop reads CASSRQGSNQPQHF. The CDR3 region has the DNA TGTGCCAGCAGTCGACAGGGTAGCAATCAGCCCCAGCATTTT.